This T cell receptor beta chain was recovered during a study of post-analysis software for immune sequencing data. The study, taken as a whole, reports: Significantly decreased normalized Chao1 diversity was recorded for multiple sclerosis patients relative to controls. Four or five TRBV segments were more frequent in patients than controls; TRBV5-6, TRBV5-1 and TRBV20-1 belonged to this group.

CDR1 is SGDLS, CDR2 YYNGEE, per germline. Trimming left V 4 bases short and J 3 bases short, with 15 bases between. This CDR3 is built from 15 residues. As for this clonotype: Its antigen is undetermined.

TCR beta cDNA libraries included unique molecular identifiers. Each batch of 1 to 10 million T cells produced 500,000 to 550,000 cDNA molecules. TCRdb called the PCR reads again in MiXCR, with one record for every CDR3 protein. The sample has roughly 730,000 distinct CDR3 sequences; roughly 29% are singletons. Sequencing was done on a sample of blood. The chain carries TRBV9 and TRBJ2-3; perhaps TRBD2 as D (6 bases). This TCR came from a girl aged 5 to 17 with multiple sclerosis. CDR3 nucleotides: TGTGCCAGCAGCCCCTGGGACGGGGGAACAGATACGCAGTATTTT. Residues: CASSPWDGGTDTQYF.